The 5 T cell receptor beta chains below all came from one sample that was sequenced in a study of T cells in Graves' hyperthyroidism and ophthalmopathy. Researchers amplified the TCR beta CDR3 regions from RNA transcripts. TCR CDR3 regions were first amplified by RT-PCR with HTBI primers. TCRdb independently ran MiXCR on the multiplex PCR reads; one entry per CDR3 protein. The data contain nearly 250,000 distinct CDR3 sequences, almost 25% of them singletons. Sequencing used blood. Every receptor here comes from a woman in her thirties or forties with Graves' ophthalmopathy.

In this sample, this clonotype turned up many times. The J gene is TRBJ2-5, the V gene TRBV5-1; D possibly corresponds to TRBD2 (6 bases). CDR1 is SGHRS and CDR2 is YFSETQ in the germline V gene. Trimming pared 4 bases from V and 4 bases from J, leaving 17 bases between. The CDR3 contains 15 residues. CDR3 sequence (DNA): TGCGCCAGCAGCGGGGGGACGAAACTGAGAGAGACCCAGTACTTC. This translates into CASSGGTKLRETQYF. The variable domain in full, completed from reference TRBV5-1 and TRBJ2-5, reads KAGVTQTPRYLIKTRGQQVTLSCSPISGHRSVSWYQQTPGQGLQFLFEYFSETQRNKGNFPGRFSGRQFSNSRSEMNVSTLELGDSALYLCASSGGTKLRETQYFGPGTRLLVL.

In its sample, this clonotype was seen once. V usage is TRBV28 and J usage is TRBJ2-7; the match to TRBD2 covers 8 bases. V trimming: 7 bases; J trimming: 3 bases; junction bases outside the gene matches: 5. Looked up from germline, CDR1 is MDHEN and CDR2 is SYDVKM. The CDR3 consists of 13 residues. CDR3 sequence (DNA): TGTGCCAGCACCGAACTAGCGGACTACGAGCAGTACTTC. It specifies CASTELADYEQYF.

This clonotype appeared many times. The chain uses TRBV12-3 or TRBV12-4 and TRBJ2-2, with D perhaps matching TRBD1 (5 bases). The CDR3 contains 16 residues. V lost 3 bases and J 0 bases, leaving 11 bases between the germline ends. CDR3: CASSLPGLTNTGELFF. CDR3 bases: TGTGCCAGCAGTTTGCCAGGGCTTACGAACACCGGGGAGCTGTTTTTT.

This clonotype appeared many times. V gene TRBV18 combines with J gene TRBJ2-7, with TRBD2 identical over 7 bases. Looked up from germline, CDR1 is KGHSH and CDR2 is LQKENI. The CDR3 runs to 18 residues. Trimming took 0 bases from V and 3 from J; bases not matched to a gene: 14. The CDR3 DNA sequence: TGTGCCAGCTCACCACCGCTGAGATTGCGGGAGTTAGACTACGAGCAGTACTTC. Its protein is CASSPPLRLRELDYEQYF.

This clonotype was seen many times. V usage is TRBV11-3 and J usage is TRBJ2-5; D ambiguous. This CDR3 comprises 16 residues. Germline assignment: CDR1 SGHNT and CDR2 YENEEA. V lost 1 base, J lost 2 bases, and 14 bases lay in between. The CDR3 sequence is CASSLGVMGLQETQYF. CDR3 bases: TGTGCCAGCAGCTTAGGGGTTATGGGATTACAAGAGACCCAGTACTTC.